A single sample gave rise to the 13 T cell receptor beta chains below, sequenced in a study of shared clonotypes between healthy human individuals. Assay: immunoSEQ multiplex PCR; the TCRdb copy retains only in-frame clones and omits some. The data show about 2.4 million clones, around nine tenths seen once. Sample: naive CD4+ T cells sorted from blood. Subset defined: CD45RA+ positively selected. The receptor source for this set is a man aged 18 to 30 in good health.

The sample holds one count of this clone. This sequence joins TRBV6-1 and TRBJ2-5, with D perhaps matching TRBD2 (6 bases). The CDR3 is 15 amino acids. Germline loops: CDR1 MNHNS, CDR2 SASEGT. V dropped 0 bases and J dropped 4 bases, with 12 bases sitting between them. CDR3 region: CASSEASRRVETQYF. The CDR3 DNA follows: TGTGCCAGCAGTGAAGCGTCCCGGAGGGTAGAGACCCAGTACTTC.

This clone was seen a single time. The chain carries TRBV6-5 and TRBJ1-2, with 9 bases lining up with TRBD1. This CDR3 has 14 residues. Germline CDR1 is MNHEY and CDR2 is SVGAGI. The V segment lost 6 bases and the J segment 2 bases; nucleotides outside the gene matches: 4. The CDR3 DNA sequence: TGTGCCAGCAGATTTACAGGGGGCAACTATGGCTACACCTTC. This gives the protein CASRFTGGNYGYTF.

J is TRBJ1-2 and V is TRBV11-2, with a tentative D call TRBD1 (6 bases). Germline-derived CDR1 and CDR2 are SGHAT and FQNNGV. The CDR3 consists of 15 residues. Between the trimmed V and J ends, which lost 3 bases and 0 bases, there was a span of 11 bases. The CDR3 DNA reads as TGTGCCAGCAGCTTCGGACAGTCTTCTAACTATGGCTACACCTTC. Translation gives CASSFGQSSNYGYTF.

The V call is TRBV7-8, the J call TRBJ2-1; the match to TRBD2 covers 12 bases. The V and J ends lost 5 bases and 6 bases, in that order; junction bases with no gene match: 5. The CDR3 spans 15 residues. CDR1 SGHVS and CDR2 FQNEAQ come from the germline V gene. The CDR3 coding sequence is TGTGCCAGCAGCCAAGGACTAGCGGGAATCAATGAGCAGTTCTTC. Translation: CASSQGLAGINEQFF.

The chain has TRBV11-2 and TRBJ2-1; 7 bases fit TRBD1. V trimming: 5 bases; J trimming: 8 bases; junction bases outside the gene matches: 6. The CDR3 extends over 13 amino acids. Germline-derived CDR1 and CDR2 are SGHAT and FQNNGV. The CDR3 spells CASSLQGFDEQFF. Written as DNA, the CDR3 is TGTGCCAGCAGCCTACAGGGGTTCGATGAGCAGTTCTTC.

The rearrangement links TRBV23-1 to TRBJ2-5; D gene ambiguous. TRBV23-1 is marked as an open reading frame, function uncertain. CDR3 length: 14 amino acids. Trimming took 7 bases from V and 1 from J, leaving 13 bases between them. CDR3 sequence (DNA): TGCGCCAGCATATCCCAAAGAGTCCAAGAGACCCAGTACTTC. Protein product: CASISQRVQETQYF.

Turning to this clone: In the same sample, other DNA sequences code for this CDR3. This rearrangement joins TRBV30 to TRBJ1-1; 7 nucleotides line up with TRBD1. The CDR3 is 13 amino acids. Germline V gene sequence: CDR1 GTSNPN, CDR2 SVGIG (reference sequence). The J segment lost 1 base and the V segment lost 3 bases, leaving 2 bases of the junction unmatched. The CDR3 coding sequence is TGTGCCTGGAGCAGGGGGGAGAACACTGAAGCTTTCTTT. The encoded protein is CAWSRGENTEAFF.

The V call is TRBV10-2, the J call TRBJ2-1, with 7 positions matching TRBD2. The CDR3 length is 16 residues. Germline V gene sequence: CDR1 WSHSY, CDR2 SAAADI. The trim removed 0 bases at V and 10 bases at J, leaving 12 bases unmatched. In DNA form, the CDR3 reads TGCGCCAGCAGTGAGTCGGAGTGGGAGGGCCCCTTGGAGCAGTTCTTC. This sequence encodes CASSESEWEGPLEQFF.

J is TRBJ1-6 and V is TRBV15; D is possibly TRBD1 (6 bases). In germline, CDR1 is LNHNV, CDR2 YYDKDF (reference sequence). Trimming removed 0 bases at V and 9 bases at J, with 12 bases between. The CDR3 spans 15 residues. In DNA form, the CDR3 reads TGTGCCACCAGCAGAGAGGCAGGGGCGACTTCACCCCTCCACTTT. Its protein product is CATSREAGATSPLHF.

The genes are TRBV19 and TRBJ2-3; 10 nucleotides match TRBD2. The length of the CDR3 is 20 residues. The trim removed 5 bases at V and 0 bases at J, leaving 17 bases unmatched. The germline CDR1 and CDR2 sequences are LNHDA and SQIVND (reference sequence). The chain's CDR3 is CASSQDPSGGAALSTDTQYF. CDR3 sequence (DNA): TGTGCCAGTAGTCAGGACCCAAGCGGGGGGGCCGCTCTTAGCACAGATACGCAGTATTTT.

This CDR3 reads CASGLAPVPNNEQFF. CDR3 nucleotide sequence: TGTGCTAGTGGTTTGGCCCCCGTCCCCAACAATGAGCAGTTCTTC. V and J are TRBV12-5 and TRBJ2-1; D unresolved. V shed 1 base and J shed 5 bases, with 12 bases lying between them. The germline V gene has CDR1 LGHNT and CDR2 FRNRAP. The CDR3 is made up of 15 amino acids.

A single count supports this clone. The chain combines TRBV5-1 with TRBJ2-3; 10 bases are shared with TRBD2. The CDR3 is made up of 14 amino acids. Trimming cost V 4 bases and J 4 bases; bases outside gene matches: 3. CDR1 and CDR2 (germline): SGHRS, YFSETQ. The CDR3 spells CASSGTSVADTQYF. The DNA of the CDR3 is TGCGCCAGCAGCGGGACTAGCGTTGCAGATACGCAGTATTTT.

The chain is built from TRBV6-1 and TRBJ2-7, with TRBD2 matching over 11 bases. Germline V CDR1 and CDR2: MNHNS, SASEGT. This CDR3 has 15 residues. Trimming cost V 2 bases and J 6 bases; bases outside gene matches: 6. This chain's CDR3 is CASSELLAGVSEQYF. The CDR3, as DNA: TGTGCCAGCAGTGAATTACTAGCGGGAGTTTCCGAGCAGTACTTC.